This T cell receptor (beta chain) was found in a study of cytomegalovirus exposure and HLA in healthy donors. Whole-study findings and limits: A later analysis found first-cohort TCR clusters tended to co-occur in the roughly 120 validation repertoires.

This clone appeared a single time. Its target is not known. The roughly 120-subject validation cohort, separate from the approximately 630-subject first cohort, included the donors. The assay was immunoSEQ multiplex PCR, and TCRdb's table has in-frame clones only and misses some. The sample has around 94,000 clones; approximately 94% are singletons. This CDR3 comprises 14 residues. CDR1 is SGDLS and CDR2 is YYNGEE in the germline V gene. V was pared by 3 bases and J by 2 bases, with 3 bases of the junction left unmatched. The J gene is TRBJ2-3, the V gene TRBV9, with 7 bases aligning to TRBD2. This clonotype was obtained from a woman between 18 and 29 years old in good health and CMV-seronegative. The source material was PBMCs. The CDR3 sequence: CASSGAGPTDTQYF. The DNA of the CDR3 is TGTGCCAGCAGCGGAGCGGGGCCCACAGATACGCAGTATTTT.